A single sample is the source of the 22 T cell receptor beta chains below, sequenced in a study of tumor-infiltrating lymphocytes in primary liver carcinoma (dated by TCRdb to the late 2010s). Without any cell sorting, total RNA and DNA were co-extracted from around 18-30 mg of bulk tissue using the AllPrep DNA/RNA mini kit. Sequencing instrument: Illumina HiSeq 2500. Using a constant-region primer and ProtoScript II reverse transcriptase, TCRbeta-specific cDNA was reverse-transcribed from about 540 ng total RNA. Three nested multiplex PCR rounds, following a slightly modified ARM-PCR procedure, were used to build the TCRbeta libraries. Each of the first two PCR rounds ran for roughly 11 cycles and used multiplex TRBV1-TRBV30 forward primers together with a Cbeta reverse primer. TCRdb cleaned the public reads at Q25 with fastp, built clones with MiXCR and kept in-frame beta chains. Each CDR3 protein appears once, grouped with its most common genes and DNA. In this sample the table shows approximately 37,000 distinct CDR3 sequences, around 75% of which occur a single time. Approximately 37% of the sample is in the top ten clones.

Sequenced: tumor-adjacent normal liver tissue. The receptors derive from a middle-aged man with primary liver carcinoma and hepatitis B virus infection.

This clonotype is labeled as medium-sized. V usage is TRBV29-1 and J usage is TRBJ1-1; D may be TRBD1 (6 bases). The CDR3 contains 13 residues. Germline lookup yields CDR1 SQVTM and CDR2 ANQGSEA. The CDR3 region is CSVLDRKNTEAFF. CDR3 DNA: TGCAGTGTGCTCGACAGGAAGAACACTGAAGCTTTCTTT.

As for this clonotype: The junction departs from the called germline gene at one end, perhaps through a read error. The chain joins TRBV6-2 or TRBV6-3 to TRBJ2-7, with D perhaps matching TRBD2 (5 bases). The CDR3 is 13 amino acids. CDR1 is MNHEY, CDR2 SVGEGT, per germline. DNA for the CDR3: TGTGCCAGCAGTTACGAACAGTCGAGGGAGCACTACTTC. This codes for CASSYEQSREHYF.

In this sample, this clonotype turned up a few times. The chain has TRBV20-1 and TRBJ2-3, with D unclear. Between the trimmed V and J ends, which lost 0 bases and 0 bases, there was a span of 13 bases. The CDR3 contains 16 residues. Germline V gene data show CDR1 as DFQATT and CDR2 as SNEGSKA (reference sequence). This CDR3 is CSAREEPGRSTDTQYF. DNA of the CDR3: TGCAGTGCTAGAGAAGAGCCCGGTAGAAGCACAGATACGCAGTATTTT.

The J gene is TRBJ2-1, the V gene TRBV14; tentatively, D is TRBD2 (5 bases). Germline CDR1 and CDR2: SGHDN and FVKESK. This CDR3 region has 16 residues. With 6 bases removed from V and 5 bases from J, the gap between germline ends came to 20 bases. For the CDR3, the DNA is TGTGCCAGCAGTACCATATCGGGATGGGTAAACAATGAGCAGTTCTTC. This gives the protein CASSTISGWVNNEQFF.

This clonotype was recorded a few times. The junction and the germline gene differ at one end; a read error may be behind it. The CDR3 nucleotides are TGTGCCAGTAAGGTCGGGGTCAACTATGGCTATACCTTC. As protein: CASKVGVNYGYTF. The V call is TRBV6-5, the J call TRBJ1-2; D gene uncertain. The CDR3 sequence is 13 residues long. Germline CDR1 MNHEY, CDR2 SVGAGI.

The chain carries TRBV29-1 and TRBJ2-3, with a weak D call TRBD2 (6 bases). Germline V gene sequence: CDR1 SQVTM, CDR2 ANQGSEA. CDR3 length: 13 amino acids. The chain's CDR3 is CNIGEASGDTQYF. CDR3 nucleotide sequence: TGCAACATAGGGGAGGCATCGGGGGATACGCAGTATTTT.

Comments on this clonotype: The conserved phenylalanine or tryptophan normally closing the CDR3 is absent here, so this likely arose from a read error. V gene TRBV4-3 combines with J gene TRBJ2-1; TRBD1 agrees at 8 bases. Germline V gives CDR1 LGHNA, CDR2 YSLEER. This CDR3 region has 15 residues. Trimming removed 2 bases from V and 8 bases from J; junction bases left unmatched: 8. CDR3 residues: CASSQFQGANDEQFL. The CDR3, as DNA: TGCGCCAGCAGCCAATTTCAGGGGGCTAACGATGAGCAGTTCTTA.

A word on this clonotype: The junction differs from germline at one of its ends, possibly a read error. The rearrangement uses TRBV11-2 and TRBJ1-2; D possibly corresponds to TRBD1 (6 bases). Per the germline V gene, CDR1 is SGHAT and CDR2 is FQNNGV. This CDR3 region has 15 residues. This CDR3 is CASSPIQGSGRGYIF. In DNA form, the CDR3 reads TGTGCCAGCAGCCCAATACAGGGATCGGGCCGTGGCTACATCTTC.

Many counts were recorded for this clonotype. V is TRBV5-6 and J is TRBJ2-7; 7 nucleotides agree with TRBD1. Germline-derived CDR1 and CDR2 are SGHDT and YYEEEE. This CDR3 is built from 15 residues. J was trimmed by 2 bases and V by 0 bases; bases with no gene match: 5. The CDR3 here is CASSLAGGQAYEQYF. CDR3 nucleotide sequence: TGTGCCAGCAGCTTGGCTGGTGGACAGGCCTACGAGCAGTACTTC.

This clonotype was found many times. The J gene is TRBJ1-5, the V gene TRBV28; 9 bases align to TRBD1. Trimming at V came to 3 bases and at J to 5 bases, leaving 8 bases not matched to a gene. Germline V gene data show CDR1 as MDHEN and CDR2 as SYDVKM. This CDR3 spans 16 amino acids. The CDR3 protein is CASSFRGTGNYQPQHF. The CDR3 DNA follows: TGTGCCAGCAGTTTCAGGGGGACAGGGAATTATCAGCCCCAGCATTTT.

A word on this clonotype: This likely comes from a read error, as the CDR3 has no conserved phenylalanine or tryptophan at its end. This chain connects TRBV25-1 to TRBJ2-2; maybe TRBD1 (6 bases). Trimming took off 4 bases at V and 1 base at J, with 10 bases between the two ends. Germline V gene sequence: CDR1 MGHDK, CDR2 SYGVNS. This CDR3 contains 15 residues. The CDR3 nucleotides read TGTGCCAGCAGTGGACTACAGGGGAACACCGGGGAGCTGTTTTCT. This gives the protein CASSGLQGNTGELFS.

The J gene is TRBJ2-7, the V gene TRBV6-1, with no clear D. Germline V gives CDR1 MNHNS, CDR2 SASEGT. V shed 11 bases and J shed 2 bases, with 13 bases lying between them. There are 12 residues in the CDR3. This CDR3 reads CAAVGRPYEQYF. The DNA for the CDR3 is TGTGCCGCTGTTGGACGTCCCTACGAGCAGTACTTC.

The V call is TRBV6-5, the J call TRBJ2-7, with 8 bases aligning to TRBD1. V lost 10 bases and J lost 3; bases outside the gene matches: 11. The CDR3 is made up of 14 amino acids. Germline V gene sequence: CDR1 MNHEY, CDR2 SVGAGI. CDR3 loop: CATTPGTGRYEQYF. The CDR3 DNA reads TGTGCCACCACTCCTGGGACAGGACGCTACGAGCAGTACTTC.

On this clonotype itself: At one end, the junction sequence differs from germline, possibly due to a read error. The rearrangement uses TRBV29-1 and TRBJ2-5; 9 nucleotides align to TRBD1. The length of the CDR3 is 15 residues. The germline gives CDR1 SQVTM, CDR2 ANQGSEA. CDR3 DNA: TGCAGCGTTGAAGCGAACAGGGGGCGAGCACAGACCCAGGACTTC. It specifies CSVEANRGRAQTQDF.

The rearrangement links TRBV6-2 or TRBV6-3 to TRBJ2-5, with D possibly being TRBD2 (5 bases). The length of the CDR3 is 14 residues. The germline V and J ends were trimmed by 5 bases and 3 bases, with 13 bases remaining between them. CDR1 MNHEY and CDR2 SVGEGT come from the germline V gene. The CDR3 reads CASSESGVKETQYF. The CDR3 nucleotides are TGTGCCAGCAGTGAGAGCGGAGTCAAAGAGACCCAGTACTTC.

About this clonotype itself: The junction departs from germline at one end; a sequencing error may be responsible. The chain uses TRBV28 and TRBJ2-1; 7 bases fit TRBD2. The CDR3 is made up of 18 amino acids. Germline V gene sequence: CDR1 MDHEN, CDR2 SYDVKM. The chain's CDR3 is CASSLPPGTIFSYNEQFF. In DNA form, the CDR3 reads TGCGCCAGCAGTTTACCCCCCGGGACTATTTTCTCCTACAATGAGCAGTTCTTC.

In the case of this clonotype: At one end, the junction sequence differs from germline, possibly due to a read error. This sequence joins TRBV5-6 and TRBJ2-4; 7 bases are shared with TRBD1. The germline V gene encodes CDR1 SGHDT and CDR2 YYEEEE. This CDR3 comprises 15 residues. CDR3 region: CASNLQGLAKNIQYF. The CDR3 DNA reads TGTGCCAGCAACTTACAGGGGCTAGCCAAAAACATTCAATACTTC.

A note on this clonotype: One end of the junction is discordant with germline, which a read error may explain. This chain joins TRBV14 and TRBJ2-3, with D uncertain. CDR1 is SGHDN and CDR2 is FVKESK in the germline V gene. The CDR3 covers 13 residues. The CDR3 loop is CPSSRDGEDTQYF. In DNA form, the CDR3 reads TGTCCCAGCAGCCGAGACGGCGAAGATACGCAGTATTTT.

In its sample, this clonotype was seen a few times. The chain links TRBV12-3 or TRBV12-4 to TRBJ2-3; D unclear. The ends were cut back, 7 bases at V and 1 base at J, with 12 bases in the middle. CDR3 size: 14 residues. CDR3 sequence (DNA): TGTGCCAGCACCAATCTTAGTCGCACAGATACGCAGTATTTT. Residues: CASTNLSRTDTQYF.

Concerning this clonotype: At one end the junction does not follow the germline gene, possibly because of a read error. The CDR3 DNA reads as TGTACCAGCAGTTTGACAGGGAGAACGCAGCCCCAACATTTT. Its protein is CTSSLTGRTQPQHF. The genes are TRBV28 and TRBJ1-5; TRBD1 aligns across 7 bases. CDR3 size: 14 residues. CDR1 is MDHEN and CDR2 is SYDVKM in the germline V gene.

A remark on this clonotype: Possible read error: a much larger clone is one base away. The chain combines TRBV6-4 with TRBJ2-1; D is uncertain. From germline, CDR1 is MRHNA and CDR2 SNTAGT. The CDR3 runs to 15 residues. In nucleotides, the CDR3 is TGTGTCAGCAGCGCGGAACCTCCTACAACGCATGAGCAGTTCTTC. Translation gives CVSSAEPPTTHEQFF.

This clonotype has just one count. A read error may produce the germline difference seen at one junction end. The chain couples TRBV11-3 to TRBJ1-5, with D unclear. The CDR3 extends over 15 amino acids. The V gene's germline CDR1 is SGHNT and CDR2 YENEEA. CDR3 bases: TGTACCAGCAGCTTAGATCTGAGGGTGGCTCAGCCACAGCATTTT. This translates into CTSSLDLRVAQPQHF.